One and the same sample provided the 27 T cell receptor beta chains below, sequenced in a study of control samples from healthy donors and cancer patients. Profiling relied on immunoSEQ multiplex PCR, and the TCRdb table lists in-frame clones only, not all of them. This sample has just over 150,000 clones, with 70% to 90% found just once. Sample: blood. These receptors were obtained from a man aged 25-45 years in good health.

This sequence joins TRBV18 and TRBJ1-2; 7 bases match TRBD1. Germline V lookup: CDR1 KGHSH, CDR2 LQKENI. V shed 5 bases, J shed 8 bases, and the junction held 11 bases outside the gene matches. The CDR3 contains 14 residues. The CDR3 DNA sequence: TGTGCCAGCTCAACGCCTCGGACAGGCAGCGGCTACACCTTC. Protein sequence: CASSTPRTGSGYTF. The full variable domain, rest sourced from reference TRBV18 and TRBJ1-2, is NAGVMQNPRHLVRRRGQEARLRCSPMKGHSHVYWYRQLPEEGLKFMVYLQKENIIDESGMPKERFSAEFPKEGPSILRIQQVVRGDSAAYFCASSTPRTGSGYTFGSGTRLTVV.

This chain links TRBV6-6 with TRBJ2-3, with 13 bases matching TRBD2. Trimming took 0 bases from V and 5 from J; bases not matched to a gene: 2. This CDR3 comprises 16 residues. The germline V gene has CDR1 MNHNY and CDR2 SVGAGI (reference sequence). The CDR3 here is CASSYSLAGGEDTQYF. DNA of the CDR3: TGTGCCAGCAGTTACTCACTAGCGGGAGGGGAAGATACGCAGTATTTT.

The chain carries TRBV28 and TRBJ2-1, with D hard to call. Germline V lookup: CDR1 MDHEN, CDR2 SYDVKM. This CDR3 has 16 residues. V lost 7 bases, J lost 7 bases, and 23 bases lay in between. In nucleotides, the CDR3 is TGTGCCAGCATACGGACCCTATCACACCGGGCGAATGAGCAGTTCTTC. It codes for CASIRTLSHRANEQFF.

CDR3 DNA: TGTGCCAGCAAGACCCGACAGCAAAACACTGAAGCTTTCTTT. Protein sequence: CASKTRQQNTEAFF. This sequence joins TRBV2 and TRBJ1-1, with a weak D call TRBD1 (5 bases). CDR1 is SNHLY and CDR2 is FYNNEI in the germline V gene. Deletions cut 7 bases from V and 2 bases from J, with 14 bases between. The CDR3 has 14 amino acids.

V usage is TRBV5-5 and J usage is TRBJ1-6; D may be TRBD1 (5 bases). CDR1 is SGHKS, CDR2 YYEKEE, per germline (reference sequence). There are 16 residues in the CDR3. The germline V and J ends were trimmed by 2 bases and 9 bases, with 18 bases remaining between them. CDR3 coding DNA: TGTGCCAGCAGCTTATTGGCGGACAAAAGACGTTCACCCCTCCACTTT. Translated: CASSLLADKRRSPLHF.

This chain links TRBV10-2 with TRBJ1-1; D unclear. V gave up 3 bases and J gave up 5 bases, with 7 bases separating them. CDR3 length: 12 residues. Germline V lookup: CDR1 WSHSY, CDR2 SAAADI. CDR3 sequence (DNA): TGCGCCAGCAGTGATTGGGTTACTGAAGCTTTCTTT. It encodes CASSDWVTEAFF.

This clone has a count of ten or more. The V call is TRBV2, the J call TRBJ2-4; a weak D match, TRBD1 (7 bases). V was shortened by 2 bases and J by 6 bases, with 17 bases between the two germline ends. The CDR3 spans 16 residues. Per germline, CDR1 SNHLY and CDR2 FYNNEI. CDR3 amino acids: CASSERQGGFLNIQYF. CDR3 in DNA: TGTGCCAGCAGTGAACGACAGGGAGGTTTTTTAAACATTCAGTACTTC.

This chain connects TRBV9 to TRBJ1-6; maybe TRBD1 (6 bases). CDR3 length: 12 amino acids. Per germline, CDR1 SGDLS and CDR2 YYNGEE. V shed 4 bases and J shed 14 bases, with 13 bases lying between them. The CDR3 loop reads CASSPPRGALHF. The CDR3, as DNA: TGTGCCAGCAGCCCTCCAAGGGGGGCCCTCCACTTT.

The V call is TRBV18, the J call TRBJ2-3; D gene uncertain. Germline V gene lookup returns CDR1 KGHSH and CDR2 LQKENI. Trimming took 3 bases from V and 2 from J, leaving 9 bases between them. The CDR3 loop spans 14 amino acids. The CDR3 sequence is CASSPLKITDTQYF. CDR3 coding DNA: TGTGCCAGCTCACCCCTCAAGATCACAGATACGCAGTATTTT.

This sequence joins TRBV28 and TRBJ1-2; 7 bases match TRBD1. CDR1 MDHEN and CDR2 SYDVKM come from the germline V gene. This CDR3 spans 13 amino acids. The V gene end was trimmed by 7 bases and the J gene end by 1 base; junction bases not matched to a gene: 3. The CDR3 DNA follows: TGTGCCAGCAATTCAGGGGGTAACTATGGCTACACCTTC. Translated: CASNSGGNYGYTF.

The gene calls are TRBV14 and TRBJ2-5; 7 bases line up with TRBD2. The CDR3 loop spans 18 amino acids. After removal of 6 bases from V and 2 bases from J, the junction contained 18 bases not matched to a gene. Germline CDR1 SGHDN, CDR2 FVKESK. CDR3 residues: CASSRNLGLAVLQETQYF. CDR3 DNA: TGTGCCAGCAGTCGAAATTTGGGGCTAGCGGTTCTTCAAGAGACCCAGTACTTC. Supplemented by reference TRBV14 and TRBJ2-5, the full variable domain reads EAGVTQFPSHSVIEKGQTVTLRCDPISGHDNLYWYRRVMGKEIKFLLHFVKESKQDESGMPNNRFLAERTGGTYSTLKVQPAELEDSGVYFCASSRNLGLAVLQETQYFGPGTRLLVL.

This sequence joins TRBV21-1 and TRBJ1-3. TRBV21-1 represents a pseudogene. The CDR3 covers 13 residues. The CDR3 region has the DNA TGTGCCAGCAGCACCTGCTCTGGAAACACCATATATTTT. It yields the protein CASSTCSGNTIYF.

CDR3 coding DNA: TGCGCCAGCAGCCAAGACCCCCCAGGGATGGAGACCCAGTACTTC. Translating it yields CASSQDPPGMETQYF. V gene TRBV4-1 combines with J gene TRBJ2-5; the D gene is possibly TRBD1 (5 bases). This CDR3 contains 15 residues. The V and J ends lost 0 bases and 5 bases respectively, with 13 bases between them. Germline CDR1 reads MGHRA; CDR2 reads YSYEKL.

V is TRBV20-1 and J is TRBJ2-2; 7 positions agree with TRBD1. This CDR3 is 16 amino acids long. V lost 3 bases and J lost 3; bases outside the gene matches: 10. Germline V gives CDR1 DFQATT, CDR2 SNEGSKA (reference sequence). The chain's CDR3 is CSASRENRGYTGELFF. The DNA of the CDR3 is TGCAGTGCTAGTCGGGAAAACAGGGGCTACACCGGGGAGCTGTTTTTT.

This clone was counted a single time. The chain employs TRBV2 and TRBJ1-4, with D maybe TRBD1 (5 bases). The germline gives CDR1 SNHLY, CDR2 FYNNEI. Between the trimmed V and J ends, which lost 6 bases and 8 bases, there was a span of 16 bases. The CDR3 has 14 amino acids. The CDR3 DNA sequence: TGTGCCAGCAGGACAGATGGGGGAAGCGAAAAACTGTTTTTT. Its translation: CASRTDGGSEKLFF.

The chain carries TRBV7-3 and TRBJ2-7; 7 nucleotides match TRBD1. The trim removed 1 base at V and 3 bases at J, leaving 6 bases unmatched. This CDR3 comprises 15 residues. Germline loops: CDR1 SGHTA, CDR2 FQGTGA. The CDR3 loop is CASSLIGGQDYEQYF. DNA of the CDR3: TGTGCCAGCAGCTTAATTGGTGGACAGGACTACGAGCAGTACTTC.

This chain joins TRBV19 and TRBJ1-3; the match to TRBD1 covers 8 bases. With V trimmed by 1 base and J by 0 bases, 5 bases remained unmatched. The CDR3 extends over 17 amino acids. Germline CDR1 reads LNHDA; CDR2 reads SQIVND (reference sequence). CDR3 region: CASSIAGQDFSGNTIYF. The CDR3 coding sequence is TGTGCCAGTAGTATAGCGGGACAGGACTTCTCTGGAAACACCATATATTTT.

V gene TRBV29-1 combines with J gene TRBJ1-1, with TRBD1 as a possible D gene (5 bases). Looked up from germline, CDR1 is SQVTM and CDR2 is ANQGSEA. The CDR3 totals 10 residues. V was clipped by 5 bases and J by 10 bases, with 11 bases between them. CDR3: CSVSAGRAFF. The CDR3 nucleotides read TGCAGCGTTTCGGCAGGGCGAGCTTTCTTT.

The J gene is TRBJ2-3, the V gene TRBV28; weak D call: TRBD2 (5 bases). Trimming removed 3 bases from V and 1 base from J, with 8 bases in between. Germline lookup yields CDR1 MDHEN and CDR2 SYDVKM. The CDR3 consists of 14 residues. Here the CDR3 DNA reads TGTGCCAGCAGTTTTATTAGCGGCACAGATACGCAGTATTTT. It yields the protein CASSFISGTDTQYF.

V gene TRBV7-2 combines with J gene TRBJ1-4; unclear D gene. The V and J ends lost 4 bases and 7 bases respectively, with 10 bases between them. CDR1 is SGHTA and CDR2 is FQGNSA in the germline V gene. The CDR3 contains 13 residues. CDR3 nucleotides: TGTGCCAGCAGCTCAAGGCCCGGTGAAAAACTGTTTTTT. As protein: CASSSRPGEKLFF. Using reference TRBV7-2 and TRBJ1-4 for the parts outside the CDR3, the full variable domain is GAGVSQSPSNKVTEKGKDVELRCDPISGHTALYWYRQSLGQGLEFLIYFQGNSAPDKSGLPSDRFSAERTGGSVSTLTIQRTQQEDSAVYLCASSSRPGEKLFFGSGTQLSVL.

This sequence joins TRBV9 and TRBJ2-1, with 9 bases lining up with TRBD2. This CDR3 is 15 amino acids long. Per the germline V gene, CDR1 is SGDLS and CDR2 is YYNGEE. The V and J ends lost 5 bases and 8 bases, in that order; junction bases with no gene match: 11. The CDR3 DNA is TGTGCCAGCAGTCAAGGGGGGACTAGCAGCTATGAGCAGTTCTTC. Translation: CASSQGGTSSYEQFF. Filled out from reference TRBV9 and TRBJ2-1, the complete variable domain reads DSGVTQTPKHLITATGQRVTLRCSPRSGDLSVYWYQQSLDQGLQFLIQYYNGEERAKGNILERFSAQQFPDLHSELNLSSLELGDSALYFCASSQGGTSSYEQFFGPGTRLTVL.

The chain employs TRBV6-5 and TRBJ1-3; D gene unclear. The CDR3 runs 14 residues. CDR1 MNHEY and CDR2 SVGAGI come from the germline V gene. Trimming shortened V by 6 bases and J by 0 bases, and 9 bases separated the two germline ends. The CDR3 loop reads CASSETGSGNTIYF. The CDR3 nucleotides are TGTGCCAGCAGCGAGACCGGCTCTGGAAACACCATATATTTT.

The V call is TRBV6-2 or TRBV6-3, the J call TRBJ2-7; 10 nucleotides agree with TRBD2. The ends lost 5 bases at V and 0 bases at J; junction bases unmatched: 4. This CDR3 spans 15 amino acids. From germline, CDR1 is MNHEY and CDR2 SVGEGT. In DNA, the CDR3 is TGTGCCAGCAGTCGCACTAGCGGGGTCTCCTACGAGCAGTACTTC. This gives the protein CASSRTSGVSYEQYF.

The chain has TRBV7-2 and TRBJ1-3; 7 positions match TRBD1. The length of the CDR3 is 13 residues. The junction had 4 bases not matched to a gene; V was cut back by 4 bases and J by 7 bases. CDR1 and CDR2 from the germline V gene are SGHTA and FQGNSA. Here the CDR3 reads CASSSRQGNTIYF. CDR3 in DNA: TGTGCCAGCAGCTCCCGACAGGGCAACACCATATATTTT.

The gene calls are TRBV12-5 and TRBJ2-1; no definite D call. This CDR3 comprises 15 residues. Germline V gene data show CDR1 as LGHNT and CDR2 as FRNRAP. Trimming pared 1 base from V and 6 bases from J, leaving 13 bases between. CDR3 amino acids: CASGLGGFGINEQFF. The DNA for the CDR3 is TGTGCTAGTGGTTTGGGGGGTTTCGGCATCAATGAGCAGTTCTTC.

This sequence joins TRBV19 and TRBJ1-5; possibly TRBD1 for D (5 bases). CDR3 size: 15 residues. Trimming pared 4 bases from V and 7 bases from J, leaving 17 bases between. The germline V gene has CDR1 LNHDA and CDR2 SQIVND (reference sequence). CDR3 loop: CASSTQDPLPQPQHF. The CDR3 nucleotides are TGTGCCAGTAGTACACAGGATCCCCTACCCCAGCCCCAGCATTTT. Variable domain in full (rest from reference TRBV19 and TRBJ1-5): DGGITQSPKYLFRKEGQNVTLSCEQNLNHDAMYWYRQDPGQGLRLIYYSQIVNDFQKGDIAEGYSVSREKKESFPLTVTSAQKNPTAFYLCASSTQDPLPQPQHFGDGTRLSIL.

V gene TRBV4-3 combines with J gene TRBJ2-6; TRBD2 might be the D (6 bases). The ends were cut back, 4 bases at V and 2 bases at J, with 15 bases in the middle. This CDR3 has 17 residues. Germline V gene data show CDR1 as LGHNA and CDR2 as YSLEER. The CDR3 loop reads CASSLEDSGAGANVLTF. The CDR3 DNA reads as TGCGCCAGCAGCCTAGAGGATTCGGGGGCTGGGGCCAACGTCCTGACTTTC.